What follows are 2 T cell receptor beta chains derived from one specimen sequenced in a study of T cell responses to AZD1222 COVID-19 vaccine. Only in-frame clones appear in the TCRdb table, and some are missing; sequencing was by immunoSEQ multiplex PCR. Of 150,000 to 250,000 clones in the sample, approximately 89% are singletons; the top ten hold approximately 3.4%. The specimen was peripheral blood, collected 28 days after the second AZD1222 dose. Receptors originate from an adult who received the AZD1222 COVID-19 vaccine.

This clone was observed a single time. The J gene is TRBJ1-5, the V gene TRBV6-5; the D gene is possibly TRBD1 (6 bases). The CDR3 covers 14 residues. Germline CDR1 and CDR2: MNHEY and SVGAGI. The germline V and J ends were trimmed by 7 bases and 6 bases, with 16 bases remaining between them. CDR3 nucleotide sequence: TGTGCCAGCAATCCCCCCGGGGGGGCTCAGCCCCAGCATTTT. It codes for CASNPPGGAQPQHF.

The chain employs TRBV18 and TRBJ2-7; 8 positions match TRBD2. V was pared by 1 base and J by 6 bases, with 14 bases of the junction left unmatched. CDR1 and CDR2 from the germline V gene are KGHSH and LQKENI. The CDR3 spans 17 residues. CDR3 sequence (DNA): TGTGCCAGCTCACCACGCGGGCAAACGGCGGGAGGTTCCGAGCAGTACTTC. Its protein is CASSPRGQTAGGSEQYF.